The clone carrying this T cell receptor beta chain was detected only a few times. Its specificity is not known. The germline V gene encodes CDR1 LGHDT and CDR2 YNNKEL (reference sequence). The CDR3 has 17 residues. Trimming took 0 bases from V and 0 from J, leaving 12 bases between them. The donor group consisted entirely of healthy Caucasians. These data come from a study of identical twins. Regarding the study as a whole: Zero-insertion analyses were open to partial confounding by invariant MAIT and iNKT cells. Shared out-of-frame alpha sequences (those common to twins) showed excess low generation probability. Beta clonotypes that were abundant in cord blood contained fewer insertions, a pattern absent from memory repertoires.

TCRdb reprocessed the 5' RACE reads via MiXCR and lists one record per CDR3 protein. The repertoire holds approximately 300,000 distinct CDR3 sequences, with roughly 9.8% as singletons. The sample was also linked to a second study, of yellow fever vaccine responses in identical twins.

Sequenced material: CD8+ T cells sorted from blood. This TCR derives from a woman aged 18-30 years in good health. The chain is built from TRBV3-1 and TRBJ2-1; D is undetermined. The CDR3 here is CASSQEDPTYSYNEQFF. CDR3 coding DNA: TGTGCCAGCAGCCAAGAAGACCCAACATACTCCTACAATGAGCAGTTCTTC.